This T cell receptor beta chain originates from a study of control samples from healthy donors and cancer patients. Data came from immunoSEQ multiplex PCR; TCRdb stores just in-frame clones and leaves some out. The data hold about 150,000 clones, with about 93% observed a single time. Germline V gene data show CDR1 as MDHEN and CDR2 as SYDVKM. This CDR3 contains 14 residues. The V and J ends lost 7 bases and 5 bases, in that order; junction bases with no gene match: 11. The sequencing input was blood. The TCR originated in a middle-aged man in good health. The chain joins TRBV28 to TRBJ2-7; 7 bases fit TRBD1. CDR3 sequence (DNA): TGTGCCAGCACCAATAGACAGGGTGCCCACGAGCAGTACTTC. This gives the protein CASTNRQGAHEQYF.